A selection of T cell receptor beta chains follows, all from one sample in a study of cytomegalovirus exposure and HLA in healthy donors. The assay was immunoSEQ multiplex PCR, and TCRdb's table has in-frame clones only and misses some. The table shows about 140,000 clones, with around 81% occurring only once. The sequencing input was PBMCs. The receptors here all came from a man aged 45 to 65 in good health and CMV-seronegative. Both conserved end residues are part of each CDR3. The order of the fields is J gene, V gene, D gene, CDR3 length, CDR3 protein. The D gene is left open where the match is weak.

TRBJ1-2 | TRBV7-2 | TRBD1 | 14 | CASSSIRDRYGYTF
TRBJ2-5 | TRBV5-1 | NA | 14 | CASSLGPGAETQYF
TRBJ1-6 | TRBV19 | NA | 14 | CASSIQGSRSPLHF
TRBJ2-5 | TRBV28 | TRBD2 | 17 | CASSPSGGSGRSQTQYF
TRBJ2-2 | TRBV6-5 | NA | 13 | CASWGANTGELFF
TRBJ1-2 | TRBV7-2 | NA | 14 | CASSLAGGDYGYTF
TRBJ2-1 | TRBV2 | TRBD2 | 17 | CASLGGLAGDGYNEQFF
TRBJ2-3 | TRBV6-1 | TRBD2 | 17 | CASSVERGVASTDTQYF
TRBJ2-7 | TRBV12-5 | TRBD2 | 15 | CASGPRASGRYEQYF
TRBJ1-1 | TRBV5-1 | TRBD1 | 14 | CASRRTGANTEAFF
TRBJ2-5 | TRBV6-1 | NA | 14 | CASSGRMFGKTQYF
TRBJ1-4 | TRBV4-1 | NA | 18 | CASSLGGGMGTTNEKLFF
TRBJ2-6 | TRBV7-2 | TRBD1 | 15 | CASSWTGAGANVLTF
TRBJ1-6 | TRBV2 | NA | 16 | CASSVDSGLGNSPLHF
TRBJ2-5 | TRBV6-5 | TRBD1 | 15 | CASSSPGQGGETQYF
NA | TRBV7-8 | TRBD2 | 15 | CASSLASGSGYEQYF
TRBJ1-6 | TRBV4-1 | TRBD1 | 18 | CASSQDQGGSSYNSPLHF
TRBJ2-7 | TRBV5-1 | TRBD1 | 14 | CASSTDRVPLEQYF
TRBJ1-5 | TRBV7-9 | NA | 13 | CASSSGANQPQHF
TRBJ2-7 | TRBV7-2 | NA | 14 | CASSFGGSSPEQYF